This TCR beta chain was recovered during a study of T cells after yellow fever vaccination. Study context: With SMART-Seq v4 Ultra Low Input, the fractions containing low cell numbers were prepared. Overall study results and limits: The study noted that FACS-sorted repertoires could contain abundant clonotypes contaminating from the bulk population.

This clonotype has only a few counts. Its antigen is not identified. The CDR3 contains 13 residues. Germline values: CDR1 SEHNR, CDR2 FQNEAQ (reference sequence). The J segment lost 2 bases and the V segment lost 11 bases, leaving 7 bases of the junction unmatched. Each CDR3 protein gets one entry after TCRdb re-called the 5' RACE reads with MiXCR. The repertoire holds about 580,000 distinct CDR3 sequences, with roughly 17% as singletons. The sequence derives from a man between 18 and 29 years old who received the YFV17D yellow fever vaccine. J is TRBJ2-3 and V is TRBV7-9; 7 positions match TRBD2. The sequenced sample was PBMCs, obtained about 5 days after the first yellow fever vaccination. The CDR3: CALAGDFTDTQYF. CDR3 sequence (DNA): TGTGCCCTCGCGGGGGATTTCACAGATACGCAGTATTTT.